Presented here are 19 T cell receptor beta chains from one specimen sequenced in a study of PD-1 blockade in classical Hodgkin lymphoma (dated by TCRdb to about 2020). To prepare the library, the immunoSEQ multiplex PCR assay was applied. TCRdb carries this immuneACCESS record with in-frame sequences only. Its versions omit some clonotypes, under half of them owing to an unresolved V gene in the studies checked, with the rest unexplained. Here the sample has 20,000 to 30,000 clones; more than 75% occur a single time. Together, the top ten hold about 2.7% of the sample. Per the publication, the time point label means: cycle 1 day 1 (C1D1), immediately before nivolumab initiation. Relapse after autologous stem cell transplantation had occurred in all trial patients, and cohorts A, B and C were distinguished by prior brentuximab vedotin exposure. This specimen was peripheral blood mononuclear cells (PBMCs), taken at baseline. The receptors derive from a human donor with classical Hodgkin lymphoma.

The chain is built from TRBV18 and TRBJ2-5; 11 bases agree with TRBD2. Germline V gene sequence: CDR1 KGHSH, CDR2 LQKENI. Trimming took 4 bases from V and 4 from J; bases not matched to a gene: 2. This CDR3 is 14 amino acids long. CDR3 sequence: CASSRLAGLETQYF. CDR3 DNA sequence: TGTGCCAGCTCACGACTAGCGGGGTTAGAGACCCAGTACTTC.

CDR3 sequence (DNA): TGTGCCAGCAGCTTAGAAGTATCAGCCCCTGAAGCTTTCTTT. Protein sequence: CASSLEVSAPEAFF. V is TRBV7-9 and J is TRBJ1-1; no clear D gene. V was pared by 1 base and J by 6 bases, with 12 bases between. Germline-derived CDR1 and CDR2 are SEHNR and FQNEAQ (reference sequence). The CDR3 consists of 14 residues. Combining the CDR3 with reference TRBV7-9 and TRBJ1-1 gives the whole variable domain DTGVSQNPRHKITKRGQNVTFRCDPISEHNRLYWYRQTLGQGPEFLTYFQNEAQLEKSRLLSDRFSAERPKGSFSTLEIQRTEQGDSAMYLCASSLEVSAPEAFFGQGTRLTVV.

The chain links TRBV6-5 to TRBJ2-3, with TRBD1 identical over 8 bases. Germline V CDR1 and CDR2: MNHEY, SVGAGI. V shed 0 bases, J shed 2 bases, and the junction held 1 base outside the gene matches. This CDR3 has 15 residues. The CDR3 sequence is CASSYSDRATDTQYF. The CDR3 DNA reads as TGTGCCAGCAGTTACTCGGACAGGGCCACAGATACGCAGTATTTT.

The chain is built from TRBV5-1 and TRBJ1-3; D uncertain. V lost 3 bases to trimming and J lost 0 bases, with 13 bases between them. The CDR3 has 16 residues. The germline V gene encodes CDR1 SGHRS and CDR2 YFSETQ. CDR3 residues: CASSSMGGISGNTIYF. The CDR3 region has the DNA TGCGCCAGCAGCTCGATGGGCGGGATCTCTGGAAACACCATATATTTT. Looking up the rest from reference TRBV5-1 and TRBJ1-3 gives the full variable domain: KAGVTQTPRYLIKTRGQQVTLSCSPISGHRSVSWYQQTPGQGLQFLFEYFSETQRNKGNFPGRFSGRQFSNSRSEMNVSTLELGDSALYLCASSSMGGISGNTIYFGEGSWLTVV.

The V and J genes are TRBV13 and TRBJ2-7, with 8 bases aligning to TRBD1. Germline V gene lookup returns CDR1 PRHDT and CDR2 FYEKMQ (reference sequence). The CDR3 has 15 residues. The V gene end was trimmed by 5 bases and the J gene end by 4 bases; junction bases not matched to a gene: 10. The DNA of the CDR3 is TGTGCCAGCAGCCAGCTACAGGGGGGTATTTACGAGCAGTACTTC. Translated, it gives CASSQLQGGIYEQYF.

The chain joins TRBV9 to TRBJ2-7; the D gene is possibly TRBD2 (6 bases). CDR1 and CDR2 (germline): SGDLS, YYNGEE. The V end was cut by 1 base, the J end by 5 bases, with 16 bases between. The CDR3 is made up of 15 amino acids. The CDR3 DNA sequence: TGTGCCAGCAGCGTATGGGACTCGCCCCAGGACGAGCAGTACTTC. Amino acid sequence: CASSVWDSPQDEQYF. Using reference TRBV9 and TRBJ2-7 for the parts outside the CDR3, the full variable domain is DSGVTQTPKHLITATGQRVTLRCSPRSGDLSVYWYQQSLDQGLQFLIQYYNGEERAKGNILERFSAQQFPDLHSELNLSSLELGDSALYFCASSVWDSPQDEQYFGPGTRLTVT.

This clone has a handful of counts. This rearrangement joins TRBV7-9 to TRBJ1-6; D remains unclear. V shed 5 bases and J shed 8 bases, with 16 bases lying between them. Germline CDR1 reads SEHNR; CDR2 reads FQNEAQ (reference sequence). The CDR3 has 15 amino acids. For the CDR3, the DNA is TGTGCCAGCAGCGCCTCCTGGGTCCCCGATTCACCCCTCCACTTT. It is translated as CASSASWVPDSPLHF.

This rearrangement joins TRBV7-9 to TRBJ1-6; TRBD1 agrees at 8 bases. The CDR3 spans 14 residues. Germline V lookup: CDR1 SEHNR, CDR2 FQNEAQ (reference sequence). The V and J ends lost 4 bases and 7 bases, in that order; junction bases with no gene match: 3. CDR3 protein: CASSSGTGNSPLHF. In nucleotides, the CDR3 is TGTGCCAGCAGCTCCGGGACAGGCAATTCACCCCTCCACTTT.

The genes are TRBV21-1 and TRBJ2-2. TRBV21-1 is a documented pseudogene. This CDR3 is 17 amino acids long. DNA for the CDR3: TGTGCCAGCAGCAAAGGGCAACCTACGAAGAACACCGGGGAGCTGTTTTTT. Protein product: CASSKGQPTKNTGELFF.

V and J are TRBV5-6 and TRBJ1-2, with D maybe TRBD1 (6 bases). With 4 bases removed from V and 1 base from J, the gap between germline ends came to 14 bases. The germline V gene encodes CDR1 SGHDT and CDR2 YYEEEE. This CDR3 is built from 15 residues. The CDR3 is CASSQDRGLNYGYTF. CDR3 sequence (DNA): TGTGCCAGCAGCCAGGATCGGGGGCTTAACTATGGCTACACCTTC. The variable domain in full, completed from reference TRBV5-6 and TRBJ1-2, reads DAGVTQSPTHLIKTRGQQVTLRCSPKSGHDTVSWYQQALGQGPQFIFQYYEEEERQRGNFPDRFSGHQFPNYSSELNVNALLLGDSALYLCASSQDRGLNYGYTFGSGTRLTVV.

The V and J genes are TRBV7-9 and TRBJ2-5, with D possibly TRBD1 on 5 matching bases. Germline lookup yields CDR1 SEHNR and CDR2 FQNEAQ (reference sequence). V lost 3 bases and J 2 bases, leaving 10 bases between the germline ends. This CDR3 spans 14 amino acids. CDR3 sequence reads: CASSFRTLQETQYF. The CDR3 nucleotides are TGTGCCAGCAGCTTTCGGACACTACAAGAGACCCAGTACTTC.

This chain joins TRBV6-6 and TRBJ1-2; 9 bases match TRBD1. The CDR3 has 15 residues. Trimming removed 6 bases from V and 4 bases from J; junction bases left unmatched: 9. Germline CDR1 is MNHNY and CDR2 is SVGAGI (reference sequence). The CDR3 bases are TGTGCCAGCAGGGAACAGGGGGCTCTTTCCTATGGCTACACCTTC. Its translation is CASREQGALSYGYTF.

The chain has TRBV18 and TRBJ1-1; D gene unclear. The CDR3 is made up of 13 amino acids. The germline V and J ends were trimmed by 2 bases and 4 bases, with 8 bases remaining between them. Germline V CDR1 and CDR2: KGHSH, LQKENI. DNA for the CDR3: TGTGCCAGCTCACCAGGGTCCCTCACTGAAGCTTTCTTT. Amino acid sequence: CASSPGSLTEAFF.

V usage is TRBV7-9 and J usage is TRBJ2-3; D may be TRBD1 (6 bases). The CDR3 has 15 residues. V gave up 5 bases and J gave up 2 bases, with 14 bases separating them. Germline CDR1 and CDR2: SEHNR and FQNEAQ (reference sequence). Here the CDR3 reads CASSLLRGYTDTQYF. Written as DNA, the CDR3 is TGTGCCAGCAGCCTCCTTAGGGGGTACACAGATACGCAGTATTTT.

V is TRBV5-1 and J is TRBJ1-6, with 10 bases fitting TRBD1. The CDR3 is 17 residues long. V shed 5 bases and J 11 bases; nucleotides not matched to a gene: 16. CDR1 and CDR2 (germline): SGHRS, YFSETQ. Here the CDR3 reads CASSPLTGTGVGAPLHF. The CDR3 bases are TGCGCCAGCAGTCCCCTAACCGGGACAGGGGTTGGTGCACCCCTCCACTTT.

The chain employs TRBV25-1 and TRBJ2-2; D is unresolved. CDR3 size: 13 residues. The germline V and J ends were trimmed by 4 bases and 5 bases, with 8 bases remaining between them. Germline loops: CDR1 MGHDK, CDR2 SYGVNS. The CDR3 nucleotides are TGTGCCAGCAGTGCAACTGTAACCGGGGAGCTGTTTTTT. Translating it yields CASSATVTGELFF.

The V and J genes are TRBV11-2 and TRBJ2-1, with a weak D call TRBD2 (5 bases). The V and J ends lost 5 bases and 0 bases respectively, with 14 bases between them. The germline CDR1 and CDR2 sequences are SGHAT and FQNNGV. The CDR3 has 16 residues. The CDR3 DNA sequence: TGTGCCAGCAGCCGTCATACGGGGAGCTCCTACAATGAGCAGTTCTTC. Its protein product is CASSRHTGSSYNEQFF.

V gene TRBV6-4 combines with J gene TRBJ2-5; D is ambiguous. Germline CDR1 and CDR2: MRHNA and SNTAGT. Trimming stripped 5 bases from V and 3 bases from J, with 7 bases between. The CDR3 is 12 residues long. The CDR3: CASSPEKETQYF. The CDR3 DNA sequence: TGTGCCAGCAGTCCGGAAAAAGAGACCCAGTACTTC.

The gene calls are TRBV6-5 and TRBJ1-1; TRBD1 aligns across 7 bases. This CDR3 has 13 amino acids. CDR1 MNHEY and CDR2 SVGAGI come from the germline V gene. Trimming cost V 6 bases and J 4 bases; bases outside gene matches: 5. In nucleotides, the CDR3 is TGTGCCAGCAGGACTCCAGGGGGCACTGAAGCTTTCTTT. Its protein is CASRTPGGTEAFF.